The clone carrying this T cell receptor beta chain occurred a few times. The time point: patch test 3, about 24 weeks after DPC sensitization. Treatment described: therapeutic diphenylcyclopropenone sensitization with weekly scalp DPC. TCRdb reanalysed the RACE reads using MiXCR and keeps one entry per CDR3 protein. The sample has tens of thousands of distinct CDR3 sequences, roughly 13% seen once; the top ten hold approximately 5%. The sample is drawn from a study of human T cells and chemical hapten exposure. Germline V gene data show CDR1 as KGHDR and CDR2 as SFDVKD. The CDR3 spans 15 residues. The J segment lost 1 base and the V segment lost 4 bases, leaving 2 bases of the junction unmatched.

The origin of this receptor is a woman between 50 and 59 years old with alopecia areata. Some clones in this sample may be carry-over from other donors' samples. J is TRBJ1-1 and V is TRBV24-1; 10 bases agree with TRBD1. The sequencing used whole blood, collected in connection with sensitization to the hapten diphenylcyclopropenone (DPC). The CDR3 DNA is TGTGCCACCAGTGAGGGACAGGGGCGGAACACTGAAGCTTTCTTT. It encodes CATSEGQGRNTEAFF.